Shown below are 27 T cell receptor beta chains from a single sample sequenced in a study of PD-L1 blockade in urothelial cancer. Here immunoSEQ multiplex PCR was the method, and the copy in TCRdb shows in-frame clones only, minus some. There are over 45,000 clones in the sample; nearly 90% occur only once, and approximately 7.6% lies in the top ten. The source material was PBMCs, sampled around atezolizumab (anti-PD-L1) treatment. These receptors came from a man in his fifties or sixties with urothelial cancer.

Here the CDR3 DNA reads TGTGCCAGCAGGACAGGGTATGGAAACACCATATATTTT. Translating it yields CASRTGYGNTIYF. V usage is TRBV6-1 and J usage is TRBJ1-3; 7 bases align to TRBD1. CDR1 and CDR2 (germline): MNHNS, SASEGT. The CDR3 has 13 residues. V was pared by 6 bases and J by 3 bases, with 2 bases of the junction left unmatched.

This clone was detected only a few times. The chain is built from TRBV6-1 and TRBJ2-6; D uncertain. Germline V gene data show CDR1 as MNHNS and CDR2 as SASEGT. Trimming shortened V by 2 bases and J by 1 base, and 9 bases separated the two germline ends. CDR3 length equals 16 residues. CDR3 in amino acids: CASSEHSGSGANVLTF. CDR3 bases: TGTGCCAGCAGTGAACATTCCGGGTCTGGGGCCAACGTCCTGACTTTC.

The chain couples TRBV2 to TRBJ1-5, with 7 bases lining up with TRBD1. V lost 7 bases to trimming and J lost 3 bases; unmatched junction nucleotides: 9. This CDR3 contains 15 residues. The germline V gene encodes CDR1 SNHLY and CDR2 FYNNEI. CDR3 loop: CASTLTGTDNQPQHF. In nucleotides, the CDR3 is TGTGCCAGCACCCTAACGGGGACAGACAATCAGCCCCAGCATTTT.

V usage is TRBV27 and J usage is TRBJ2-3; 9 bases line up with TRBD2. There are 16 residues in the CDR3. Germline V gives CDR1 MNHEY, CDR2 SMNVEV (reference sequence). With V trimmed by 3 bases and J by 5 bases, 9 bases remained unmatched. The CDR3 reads CASSFGAGGPRDTQYF. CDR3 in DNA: TGTGCCAGCAGTTTTGGGGCGGGGGGGCCGAGAGATACGCAGTATTTT.

CDR3 region: CASSPGTGINSPLHF. In DNA, the CDR3 is TGTGCCAGCAGCCCCGGGACAGGGATTAATTCACCCCTCCACTTT. J is TRBJ1-6 and V is TRBV7-2; 9 nucleotides line up with TRBD1. The CDR3 loop spans 15 amino acids. V gave up 5 bases and J gave up 6 bases; unmatched junction bases: 5. CDR1 and CDR2 (germline): SGHTA, FQGNSA.

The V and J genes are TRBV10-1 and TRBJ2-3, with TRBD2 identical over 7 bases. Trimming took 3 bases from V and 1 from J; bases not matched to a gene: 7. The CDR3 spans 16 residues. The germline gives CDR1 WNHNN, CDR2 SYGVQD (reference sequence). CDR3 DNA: TGCGCCAGCAGTGAAGGGCCAGGACTAGGCACAGATACGCAGTATTTT. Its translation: CASSEGPGLGTDTQYF.

CDR3 nucleotide sequence: TGTGCCAGTAGTAGGGTTGGGACAGGGCCCTCCTACGAGCAGTACTTC. Translation gives CASSRVGTGPSYEQYF. This chain joins TRBV19 and TRBJ2-7; 9 bases map to TRBD1. The V gene end was trimmed by 4 bases and the J gene end by 0 bases; junction bases not matched to a gene: 7. Germline CDR1 LNHDA, CDR2 SQIVND (reference sequence). The length of the CDR3 is 16 residues.

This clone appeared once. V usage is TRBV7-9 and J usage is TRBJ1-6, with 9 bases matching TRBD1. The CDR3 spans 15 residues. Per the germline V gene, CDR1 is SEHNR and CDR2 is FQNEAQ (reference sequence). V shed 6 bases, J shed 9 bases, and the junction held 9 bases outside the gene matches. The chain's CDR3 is CASSAGTGMGSPLHF. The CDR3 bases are TGTGCCAGCAGTGCCGGGACAGGGATGGGTTCACCCCTCCACTTT.

CDR3 nucleotide sequence: TGCAGTGCTACGAGGGACAATGAGCAGTTCTTC. Amino acid sequence: CSATRDNEQFF. This rearrangement joins TRBV20-1 to TRBJ2-1; a possible D gene is TRBD2 (5 bases). Trimming removed 4 bases at V and 5 bases at J, with 6 bases between. This CDR3 contains 11 residues. Looked up from germline, CDR1 is DFQATT and CDR2 is SNEGSKA (reference sequence).

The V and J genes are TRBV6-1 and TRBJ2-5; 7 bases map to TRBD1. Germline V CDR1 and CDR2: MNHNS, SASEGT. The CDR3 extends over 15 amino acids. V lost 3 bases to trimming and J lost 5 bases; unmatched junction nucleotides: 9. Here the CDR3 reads CASSENRGLGETQYF. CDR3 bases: TGTGCCAGCAGTGAGAACAGGGGTCTGGGGGAGACCCAGTACTTC.

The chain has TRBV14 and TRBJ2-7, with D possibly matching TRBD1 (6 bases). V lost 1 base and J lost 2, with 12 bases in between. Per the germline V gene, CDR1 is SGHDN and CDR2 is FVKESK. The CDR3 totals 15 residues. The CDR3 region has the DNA TGTGCCAGCAGCCAAGGAATTGGGACAACCTACGAGCAGTACTTC. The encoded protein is CASSQGIGTTYEQYF.

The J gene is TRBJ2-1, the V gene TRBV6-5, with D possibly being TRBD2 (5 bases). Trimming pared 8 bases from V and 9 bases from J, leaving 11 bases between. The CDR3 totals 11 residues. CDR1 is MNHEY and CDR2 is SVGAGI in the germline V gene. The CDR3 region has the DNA TGTGCCAGCTTCCGGGGTGGTGAGCAGTTCTTC. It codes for CASFRGGEQFF.

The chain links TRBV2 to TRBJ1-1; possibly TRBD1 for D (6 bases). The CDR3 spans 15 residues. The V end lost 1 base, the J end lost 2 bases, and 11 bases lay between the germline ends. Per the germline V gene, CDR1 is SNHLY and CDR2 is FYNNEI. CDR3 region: CASSEVGALNTEAFF. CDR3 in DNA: TGTGCCAGCAGTGAAGTGGGGGCACTCAACACTGAAGCTTTCTTT.

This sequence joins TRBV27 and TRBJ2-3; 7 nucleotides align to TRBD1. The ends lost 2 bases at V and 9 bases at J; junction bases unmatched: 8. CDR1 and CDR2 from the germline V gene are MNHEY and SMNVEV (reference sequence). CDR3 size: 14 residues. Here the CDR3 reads CASSLRQGDGTQYF. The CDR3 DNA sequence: TGTGCCAGCAGTTTAAGGCAGGGGGATGGAACGCAGTATTTT.

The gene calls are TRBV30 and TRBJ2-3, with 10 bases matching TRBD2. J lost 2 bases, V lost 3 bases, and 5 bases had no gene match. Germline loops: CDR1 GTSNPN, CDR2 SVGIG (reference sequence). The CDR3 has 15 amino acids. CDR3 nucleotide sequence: TGTGCCTGGAGGATGCTAGCGGGGGACACAGATACGCAGTATTTT. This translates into CAWRMLAGDTDTQYF.

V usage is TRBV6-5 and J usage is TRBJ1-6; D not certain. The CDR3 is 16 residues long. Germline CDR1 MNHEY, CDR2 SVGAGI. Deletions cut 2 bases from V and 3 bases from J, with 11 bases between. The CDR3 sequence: CASSYAGRSYNSPLHF. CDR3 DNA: TGTGCCAGCAGTTACGCCGGGAGAAGCTATAATTCACCCCTCCACTTT.

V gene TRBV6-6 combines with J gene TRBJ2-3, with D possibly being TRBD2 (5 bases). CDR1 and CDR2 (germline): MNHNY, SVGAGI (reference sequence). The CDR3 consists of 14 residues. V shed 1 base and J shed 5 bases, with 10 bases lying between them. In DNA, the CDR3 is TGTGCCAGCAGTTACTTTAGCGCCGGAGATACGCAGTATTTT. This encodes CASSYFSAGDTQYF.

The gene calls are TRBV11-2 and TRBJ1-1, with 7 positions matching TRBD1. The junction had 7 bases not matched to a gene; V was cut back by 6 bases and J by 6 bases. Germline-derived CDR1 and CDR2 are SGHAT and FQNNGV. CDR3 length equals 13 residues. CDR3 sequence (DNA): TGTGCCAGCAGGCACGGACAGGCGGCTGAAGCTTTCTTT. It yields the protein CASRHGQAAEAFF.

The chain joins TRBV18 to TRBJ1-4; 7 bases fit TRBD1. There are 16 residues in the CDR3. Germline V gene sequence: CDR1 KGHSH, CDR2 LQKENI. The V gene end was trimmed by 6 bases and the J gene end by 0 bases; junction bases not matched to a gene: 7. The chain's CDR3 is CASSPTGPATNEKLFF. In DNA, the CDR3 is TGTGCCAGCTCTCCGACAGGGCCTGCAACTAATGAAAAACTGTTTTTT.

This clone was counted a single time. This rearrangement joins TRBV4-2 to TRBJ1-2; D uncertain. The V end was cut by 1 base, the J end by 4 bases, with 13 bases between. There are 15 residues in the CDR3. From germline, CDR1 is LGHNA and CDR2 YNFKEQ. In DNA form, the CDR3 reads TGTGCCAGCAGCCAAGGCCGAGGAGGAAGCTATGGCTACACCTTC. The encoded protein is CASSQGRGGSYGYTF.

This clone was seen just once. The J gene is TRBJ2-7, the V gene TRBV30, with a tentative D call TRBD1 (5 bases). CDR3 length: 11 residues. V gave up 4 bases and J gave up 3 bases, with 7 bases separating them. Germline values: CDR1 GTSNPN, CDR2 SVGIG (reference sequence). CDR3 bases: TGTGCCTGGAAAGGGGTCTACGAGCAGTACTTC. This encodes CAWKGVYEQYF.

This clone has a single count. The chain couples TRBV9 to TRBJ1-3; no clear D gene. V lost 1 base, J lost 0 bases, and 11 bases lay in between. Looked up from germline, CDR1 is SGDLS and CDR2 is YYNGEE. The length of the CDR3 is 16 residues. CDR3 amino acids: CASSVNPLLSGNTIYF. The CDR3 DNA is TGTGCCAGCAGCGTAAATCCTCTCCTCTCTGGAAACACCATATATTTT.

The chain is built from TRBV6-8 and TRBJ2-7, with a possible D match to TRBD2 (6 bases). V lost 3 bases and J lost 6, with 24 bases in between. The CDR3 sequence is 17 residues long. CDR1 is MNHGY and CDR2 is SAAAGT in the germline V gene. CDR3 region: CASSYPNHGGASGEQYF. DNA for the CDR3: TGTGCCAGCAGTTATCCAAACCACGGGGGTGCGTCTGGCGAGCAGTACTTC.

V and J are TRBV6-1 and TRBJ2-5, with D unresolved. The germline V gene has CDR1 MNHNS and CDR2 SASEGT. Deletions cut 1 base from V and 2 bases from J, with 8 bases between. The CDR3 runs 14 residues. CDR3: CASSEDGPQETQYF. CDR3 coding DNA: TGTGCCAGCAGTGAAGATGGGCCGCAAGAGACCCAGTACTTC.

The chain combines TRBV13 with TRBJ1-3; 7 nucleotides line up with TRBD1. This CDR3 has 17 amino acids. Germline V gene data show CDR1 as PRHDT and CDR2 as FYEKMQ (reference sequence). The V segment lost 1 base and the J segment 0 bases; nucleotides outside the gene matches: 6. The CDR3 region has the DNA TGTGCCAGCAGCTTAGTGGGACAGATCTTCTCTGGAAACACCATATATTTT. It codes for CASSLVGQIFSGNTIYF.

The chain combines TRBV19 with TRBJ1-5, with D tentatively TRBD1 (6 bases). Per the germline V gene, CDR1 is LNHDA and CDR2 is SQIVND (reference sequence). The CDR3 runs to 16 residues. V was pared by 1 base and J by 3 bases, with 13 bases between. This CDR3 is CASSIGTGRINQPQHF. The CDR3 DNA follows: TGTGCCAGTAGTATAGGAACAGGGCGAATCAATCAGCCCCAGCATTTT. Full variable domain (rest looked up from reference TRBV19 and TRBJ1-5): DGGITQSPKYLFRKEGQNVTLSCEQNLNHDAMYWYRQDPGQGLRLIYYSQIVNDFQKGDIAEGYSVSREKKESFPLTVTSAQKNPTAFYLCASSIGTGRINQPQHFGDGTRLSIL.

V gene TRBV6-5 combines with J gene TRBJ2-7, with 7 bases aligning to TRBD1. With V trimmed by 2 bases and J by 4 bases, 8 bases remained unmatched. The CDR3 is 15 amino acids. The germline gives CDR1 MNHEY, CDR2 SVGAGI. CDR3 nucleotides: TGTGCCAGCAGTTACGTCGCCGGGACAGATTACGAGCAGTACTTC. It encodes CASSYVAGTDYEQYF.